This record looks at one T cell receptor beta chain sequence and its context. What antigen it recognizes has not been identified. No much larger clonotype is one base removed from it; base qualities were not supplied. TCRbeta CDR3 regions were amplified from genomic DNA using the immunoSEQ Assay, a bias-controlled multiplex PCR. On the authors' methods: The number of nucleated cells in each sample was estimated from the amplification of reference gene primers within the assay. To quantify the absolute abundance of each unique TCRbeta CDR3 rearrangement, sequence reads were collapsed and filtered. Productive Simpson clonality was computed per sample as the square root of Simpson's diversity index over productive rearrangements. Imported from immuneACCESS, the table was reduced by TCRdb to in-frame sequences with V and J called. These copies leave out some clones; in studies compared against another copy, an unresolved V gene accounts for under half, and the cause of the remainder is not known. V and J calls and clone size are as listed in that table; D and trimming were resolved from the DNA. This sample has about 180,000 clones in its table, and approximately 80% of those were observed once. Approximately 15% of the sample is taken by the ten largest.

Enrolling through a virtual design, the prospective study's participants ranged in age from roughly 18 to 95 years and lived across 20 to 30 United States geographic areas. To assign participants to cohorts, the prospective study relied on clinical history that participants themselves reported in a screening survey and a study questionnaire. Exposed participants had been in contact, within 2 weeks of entering the study, with a person who had a PCR-confirmed or clinician-diagnosed case of COVID-19. Each participant in the prospective study had whole blood, serum and a nasopharyngeal or oropharyngeal swab collected by mobile phlebotomists. Additional blood draws and questionnaires over an approximately 2-month period could optionally be provided by prospective study participants. Prospective study blood samples were shipped either frozen or at room temperature before DNA extraction. The sample comes from a study of blood T cell repertoires in COVID-19 (dated by TCRdb to the early 2020s). Background on the whole study: Samples from collaborators originated in the United States, Italy and Spain and spanned both the acute and convalescent phases of COVID-19. The prospective study material was composed of cDNA or gDNA derived from T cells, B-cell-depleted T cells, or PBMCs. The dataset comprised deeply sampled blood TCRbeta repertoires from subjects exposed to, actively infected with, or recovered from COVID-19. The repertoires were released in a freely available public database intended as a resource for research on the immune response to SARS-CoV-2. Samples came from the ongoing ImmuneRACE study (first 160 participants) plus 1,254 subjects from 6 global collaborators. A de-identified subject ID, COVID-19 status, age in years and sex were almost always included in the sample metadata. HLA class I and class II types, where available, came from metadata supplied by the sample provider rather than from assay-based typing. Study-wide findings and limitations: Clinical and demographic metadata were provided uncurated, with the amount varying by source and participant.

The sequenced material came from PBMCs or T cells enriched from blood (not recorded which). This receptor was obtained from a man between 60 and 75 years old who had been exposed to COVID-19.

The DNA reads as follows: TGTGCCAGTAGTATAGTCGAGGGGCCCCAGCATTTT. Protein translation: CASSIVEGPQHF. The sequence links TRBV19 to TRBJ1-5; no D gene call is confident. Relative to germline, V is 1 base shorter and J is 9 bases shorter, with 7 bases between their ends. The CDR3 sequence holds 12 residues, the cysteine and phenylalanine included. Of the read, only the CDR3 DNA is kept; its 36 bases are in frame from base 1. CDR1 and CDR2, looked up from the germline V gene (reference sequence), are LNHDA and SQIVND.